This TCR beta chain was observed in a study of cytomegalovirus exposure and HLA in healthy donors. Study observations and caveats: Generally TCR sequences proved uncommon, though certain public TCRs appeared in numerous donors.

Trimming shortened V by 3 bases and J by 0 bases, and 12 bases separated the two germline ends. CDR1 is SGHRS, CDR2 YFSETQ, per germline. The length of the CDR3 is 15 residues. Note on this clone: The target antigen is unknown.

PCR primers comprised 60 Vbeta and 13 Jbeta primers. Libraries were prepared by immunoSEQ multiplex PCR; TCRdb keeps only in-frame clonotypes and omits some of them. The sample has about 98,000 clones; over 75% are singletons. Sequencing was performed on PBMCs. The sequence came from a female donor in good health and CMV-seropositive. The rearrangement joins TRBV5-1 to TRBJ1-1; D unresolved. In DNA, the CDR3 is TGCGCCAGCAGCTCCCGGGGTGGCATGAACACTGAAGCTTTCTTT. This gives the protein CASSSRGGMNTEAFF.